These 3 T cell receptor beta chains came from one sample sequenced in a study of early T cells in non-severe SARS-CoV-2 infection. One entry per CDR3 protein results from TCRdb running MiXCR on the 5' RACE reads. This sample carries 120,000 or so distinct CDR3 sequences, around 12% of them seen once, and the ten largest clones take approximately 3.8%. The sequencing here drew on whole blood, taken at baseline. These receptors were obtained from an adult who was a healthcare worker with PCR-confirmed SARS-CoV-2 infection or an uninfected control (not recorded which).

This clonotype was detected only a few times. This chain uses TRBV5-1 with TRBJ2-5, with TRBD1 as a possible D gene (6 bases). Germline CDR1 SGHRS, CDR2 YFSETQ. The CDR3 loop spans 16 amino acids. The ends were cut back, 3 bases at V and 5 bases at J, with 20 bases in the middle. As DNA, the CDR3 is TGCGCCAGCAGCTCCGGGACCGGTCAAACAGGGGAGACCCAGTACTTC. Translating it yields CASSSGTGQTGETQYF.

Only a few counts were recorded for this clonotype. The chain employs TRBV28 and TRBJ1-4; 8 nucleotides agree with TRBD1. The V gene's germline CDR1 is MDHEN and CDR2 SYDVKM. J gave up 7 bases and V 4 bases, and 5 bases lay outside the gene matches. The CDR3 spans 14 residues. This CDR3 is CASSSPGTGEKLFF. The CDR3 DNA reads as TGTGCCAGCAGTTCACCCGGGACAGGTGAAAAACTGTTTTTT.

CDR3 residues: CASSDQIGGSPLHF. CDR3 DNA sequence: TGTGCCAGCAGTGACCAAATAGGAGGTTCACCCCTCCACTTT. V gene TRBV6-4 combines with J gene TRBJ1-6, with D uncertain. V was shortened by 2 bases and J by 9 bases, with 11 bases between the two germline ends. The V gene's germline CDR1 is MRHNA and CDR2 SNTAGT. This CDR3 is 14 amino acids long.